Listed below are T cell receptor beta chains from one sample, sequenced in a study of identical twins. TCRdb used MiXCR to reprocess the 5' RACE reads, holding one entry per CDR3 protein. The data contain 570,000 or so distinct CDR3 sequences, over 8.5% of them singletons. This sample also appeared in a second study, on yellow fever vaccine responses in identical twins.

The material sequenced was PBMCs. These receptors originate from a woman aged 18-29 years in good health. Each CDR3 is given with its conserved first and last residue. The D gene is left open where the match is weak. Part of the rows lack a size; the others show once, few, many or a class for expanded clones.

d_gene | j_gene | v_gene | abundance | CDR3aa | CDR3nt
TRBD2 | TRBJ2-1 | TRBV29-1 | - | CSVVGGGLGEQFF | TGCAGCGTTGTGGGGGGGGGACTGGGTGAGCAGTTCTTC
- | TRBJ2-7 | TRBV11-2 | few | CASSLGFSEQYF | TGTGCCAGCAGCTTAGGCTTTTCCGAGCAGTACTTC
- | TRBJ2-7 | TRBV7-9 | - | CASSPPGPTGYEQYF | TGTGCCAGCAGCCCACCCGGGCCGACAGGCTACGAGCAGTACTTC
TRBD1 | TRBJ2-6 | TRBV6-2/TRBV6-3 | - | CASRSGTGPSGANVLTF | TGTGCCAGCAGGTCCGGGACAGGGCCCTCTGGGGCCAACGTCCTGACTTTC
TRBD1 | TRBJ2-1 | TRBV14 | - | CASSQDLRQGGIF | TGTGCCAGCAGCCAAGATCTCCGACAGGGCGGCATCTTC
TRBD1 | TRBJ2-6 | TRBV14 | - | CASSHGQETISGANVLTF | TGTGCCAGCAGCCATGGACAGGAGACGATCTCTGGGGCCAACGTCCTGACTTTC
TRBD2 | TRBJ2-1 | TRBV6-5 | - | CASSYSPAGGPHEQFF | TGTGCCAGCAGTTACTCTCCAGCGGGGGGGCCTCATGAGCAGTTCTTC
- | TRBJ2-7 | TRBV6-5 | few | CASSYSEAGYEQYF | TGTGCCAGCAGTTACTCCGAGGCTGGGTACGAGCAGTACTTC
TRBD2 | TRBJ2-2 | TRBV7-3 | - | CASRSGGSNTGELFF | TGTGCCAGCAGAAGCGGGGGGTCGAACACCGGGGAGCTGTTTTTT
TRBD2 | TRBJ2-7 | TRBV4-1 | few | CASSQDRGDFDEQYF | TGCGCCAGCAGCCAAGATCGGGGGGACTTCGACGAGCAGTACTTC